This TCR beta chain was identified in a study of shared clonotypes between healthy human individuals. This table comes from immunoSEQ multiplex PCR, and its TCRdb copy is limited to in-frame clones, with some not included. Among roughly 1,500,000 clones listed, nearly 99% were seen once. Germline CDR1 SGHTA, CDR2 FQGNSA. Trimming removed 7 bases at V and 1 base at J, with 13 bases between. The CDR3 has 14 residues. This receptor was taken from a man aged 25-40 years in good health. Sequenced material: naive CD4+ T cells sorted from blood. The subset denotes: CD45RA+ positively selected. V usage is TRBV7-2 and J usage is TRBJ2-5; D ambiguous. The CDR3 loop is CASNRQRSQETQYF. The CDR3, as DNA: TGTGCCAGCAACCGACAACGGTCCCAAGAGACCCAGTACTTC.